This T cell receptor beta chain originates from a study of T cells in Graves' hyperthyroidism and ophthalmopathy (dated by TCRdb to about 2019). Background on the whole study: Peripheral blood samples were taken at the time of initial diagnosis, prior to any treatment. TCR V-J signatures able to tell the groups apart were searched for in a discovery cohort of about a hundred patients, of whom more than 40 had Graves' ophthalmopathy and 57 had stable Graves' hyperthyroidism. According to the paper, TCR Vbeta CDR3 sequencing was carried out on 120 to 150 peripheral blood samples, which came from 40 to 45 ophthalmopathy, 70 to 80 hyperthyroidism and some 17 progressor patients. Whether ophthalmopathy could be predicted prospectively was tested in an independent validation cohort made up of 18 to 20 hyperthyroidism patients plus 17 patients who later progressed to ophthalmopathy. In addition, the study compared T-cell repertoires in thyroid tissue and in blood from about six Graves' hyperthyroidism patients. The 75 to 100 discovery patients were randomly divided into training and test sets at a 7:3 ratio. Following sampling, methimazole starting at 30 mg daily was given to hyperthyroidism patients, and high-dose intravenous methylprednisolone was given to ophthalmopathy patients. Overall results and qualifications from the work: In validation, the model predicted progression to ophthalmopathy with over 60% sensitivity and around 72% specificity, a median of 6.5 months before onset. Sample size was not statistically predetermined, and blinding of investigators to group allocation was not performed. Most expanded thyroid clonotypes (frequency above 0.001) were also detected in blood, suggesting blood repertoires may reflect thyroid immune responses. Ophthalmopathy was separated from stable hyperthyroidism by a 13 V-J signature model, with roughly 88% sensitivity and 81% to 83% specificity obtained in cross-validation and 80%/75% obtained in testing.

CDR1 and CDR2 are drawn from the germline V gene (reference sequence): LNHDA, SQIVND. Including cysteine and phenylalanine, the CDR3 has 15 amino acids. Of the read, only the CDR3 DNA is kept; its 45 bases are in frame from base 1. A note on this clonotype: Its antigen has not been determined. Mismatch with germline at one junction end may stem from a read error.

Amplification of TCR beta CDR3 regions was carried out from RNA transcripts. For the first round of RT-PCR on the TCR CDR3, the HTBI primer set was used together with the Qiagen OneStep RT-PCR kit. The libraries were constructed in a second round of multiplex PCR and then size-selected and purified. Libraries were sequenced paired-end with 100 bp reads on an Illumina HiSeq2000. The original pipeline was this. SOAPnuke was used to process the raw data, with reads discarded if the reads contained adapters or uncalled bases, had a mean Phred below 15, or lacked an exact constant-primer or identifier match. COPE v1.2.5 was used to merge high-quality paired reads, and clonotypes were defined as unique nucleotide sequences. Clonotypes were aligned to IMGT TRBV, TRBD and TRBJ reference segments using MiTCR v1.1. The analysis included only V-J combinations with a frequency above 0.0001, which together covered 99% to 99.2% of the repertoires. The TCS score was defined as the ratio of F50 (clonal expansion) to E x V (chaos), calculated using BLOSUM62-based TCRdist between CDR3 peptides within each V-J. Welch's t-statistics and random forest reduced just over 500 V-J features to around 14, which were used in a naive Bayes classifier (R e1071). Through fastp at Q25 and MiXCR, TCRdb rebuilt clones from the public reads, retaining in-frame beta chains. Each record represents a unique CDR3 protein, reported with the most common genes and DNA among its rows. TCRdb's processing, not the authors', yielded these V and J calls. This sample is represented by hundreds of thousands of distinct CDR3 sequences; 14% of them were singletons. The ten largest clones add up to around 12% of the sample.

Ophthalmopathy patients had moderately to severely active disease, Clinical Activity Score of at least 3, NOSPECS grade of at least 4, and duration under 3 months. Patients with uncontrolled infections, other autoimmune diseases, pregnancy or lactation were excluded. Clinical symptoms, serum thyroxine and TRAb, thyroid ultrasound, and orbital computed tomography formed the basis for the diagnoses. Ficoll-Paque density gradient centrifugation was used to isolate PBMCs from approximately 10 ml of fresh peripheral blood. Trizol reagent was used to extract total RNA, and RNA quality was then checked on an Agilent 2100 Bioanalyzer.

The sequencing sample was made of blood. In this chain, TRBV19 is recombined with TRBJ2-7; TRBD1 could be the D gene, as 6 bases match. The sequence derives from a woman between 45 and 65 years old with Graves' ophthalmopathy. For the CDR3, the sequence is CASSIRGTSPYEQYF. The DNA sequence is TGTGCCAGCAGTATAAGGGGGACGTCTCCCTACGAGCAGTACTTC.